This T cell receptor beta chain was documented in a study of T cell repertoires and HLA-DP antigens. Whole-study context: Donor ages ranged from 18-to-29 to 60-to-69; a couple of men, one woman.

V lost 7 bases to trimming and J lost 0 bases, with 15 bases between them. This CDR3 spans 15 amino acids. Germline CDR1 reads SEHNR; CDR2 reads FQNEAQ (reference sequence). Concerning this clone itself: Its antigen is unidentified.

Sequenced by immunoSEQ multiplex PCR; TCRdb stores in-frame clones only, minus some. The profile shows about 120,000 clones, 90% to 95% of them singletons. Sequenced sample: CD4+ T cells from PBMCs. J is TRBJ2-5 and V is TRBV7-9; D gene uncertain. The receptor was isolated from a woman younger than 30 in good health and CMV-seronegative. The CDR3 reads CASNLGAGYQETQYF. In nucleotides, the CDR3 is TGTGCCAGCAACCTCGGCGCCGGGTACCAAGAGACCCAGTACTTC.